This TCR beta chain was observed in a study of cytomegalovirus exposure and HLA in healthy donors. The study's findings and limits: Three of the chains that were CMV-associated were confirmed in vitro to be specific for CMV antigens. The authors enumerated 164 TCR beta chains as linked to cytomegalovirus. While the bulk of TCR sequences proved rare, some public TCRs turned up in many donors.

On this clone itself: Its antigen is undetermined.

Produced via immunoSEQ multiplex PCR; TCRdb's table is partial and in-frame only. Of tens of thousands of clones listed, 85% to 95% were seen once; the top ten hold approximately 0.69%. The donors formed part of the approximately 120-subject validation cohort, distinct from the approximately 670-subject first cohort. V was clipped by 0 bases and J by 2 bases, with 14 bases between them. This CDR3 has 16 residues. Germline-derived CDR1 and CDR2 are SGHTS and YDEGEE. Sequenced sample: PBMCs. The chain is built from TRBV5-8 and TRBJ1-1; D unclear. This TCR was recovered from a young man in good health and CMV-seronegative. CDR3 protein: CASSLGWSGLNTEAFF. In nucleotides, the CDR3 is TGTGCCAGCAGCTTGGGTTGGTCCGGGTTAAACACTGAAGCTTTCTTT. The whole variable domain, filled in from reference TRBV5-8 and TRBJ1-1, reads EAGVTQSPTHLIKTRGQQATLRCSPISGHTSVYWYQQALGLGLQFLLWYDEGEERNRGNFPPRFSGRQFPNYSSELNVNALELEDSALYLCASSLGWSGLNTEAFFGQGTRLTVV.